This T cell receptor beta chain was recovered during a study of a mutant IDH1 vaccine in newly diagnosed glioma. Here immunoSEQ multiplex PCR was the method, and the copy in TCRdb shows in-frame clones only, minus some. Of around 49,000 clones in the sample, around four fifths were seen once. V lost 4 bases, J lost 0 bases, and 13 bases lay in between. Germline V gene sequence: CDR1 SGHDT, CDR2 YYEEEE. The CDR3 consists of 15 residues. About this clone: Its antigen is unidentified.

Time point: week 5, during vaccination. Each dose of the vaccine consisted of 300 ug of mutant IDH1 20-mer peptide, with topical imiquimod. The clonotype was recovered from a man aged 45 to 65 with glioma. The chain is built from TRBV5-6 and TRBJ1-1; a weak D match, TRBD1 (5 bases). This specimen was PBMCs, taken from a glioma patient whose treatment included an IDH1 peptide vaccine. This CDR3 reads CASSPWDGLNTEAFF. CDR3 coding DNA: TGTGCCAGCAGCCCCTGGGACGGCTTGAACACTGAAGCTTTCTTT.